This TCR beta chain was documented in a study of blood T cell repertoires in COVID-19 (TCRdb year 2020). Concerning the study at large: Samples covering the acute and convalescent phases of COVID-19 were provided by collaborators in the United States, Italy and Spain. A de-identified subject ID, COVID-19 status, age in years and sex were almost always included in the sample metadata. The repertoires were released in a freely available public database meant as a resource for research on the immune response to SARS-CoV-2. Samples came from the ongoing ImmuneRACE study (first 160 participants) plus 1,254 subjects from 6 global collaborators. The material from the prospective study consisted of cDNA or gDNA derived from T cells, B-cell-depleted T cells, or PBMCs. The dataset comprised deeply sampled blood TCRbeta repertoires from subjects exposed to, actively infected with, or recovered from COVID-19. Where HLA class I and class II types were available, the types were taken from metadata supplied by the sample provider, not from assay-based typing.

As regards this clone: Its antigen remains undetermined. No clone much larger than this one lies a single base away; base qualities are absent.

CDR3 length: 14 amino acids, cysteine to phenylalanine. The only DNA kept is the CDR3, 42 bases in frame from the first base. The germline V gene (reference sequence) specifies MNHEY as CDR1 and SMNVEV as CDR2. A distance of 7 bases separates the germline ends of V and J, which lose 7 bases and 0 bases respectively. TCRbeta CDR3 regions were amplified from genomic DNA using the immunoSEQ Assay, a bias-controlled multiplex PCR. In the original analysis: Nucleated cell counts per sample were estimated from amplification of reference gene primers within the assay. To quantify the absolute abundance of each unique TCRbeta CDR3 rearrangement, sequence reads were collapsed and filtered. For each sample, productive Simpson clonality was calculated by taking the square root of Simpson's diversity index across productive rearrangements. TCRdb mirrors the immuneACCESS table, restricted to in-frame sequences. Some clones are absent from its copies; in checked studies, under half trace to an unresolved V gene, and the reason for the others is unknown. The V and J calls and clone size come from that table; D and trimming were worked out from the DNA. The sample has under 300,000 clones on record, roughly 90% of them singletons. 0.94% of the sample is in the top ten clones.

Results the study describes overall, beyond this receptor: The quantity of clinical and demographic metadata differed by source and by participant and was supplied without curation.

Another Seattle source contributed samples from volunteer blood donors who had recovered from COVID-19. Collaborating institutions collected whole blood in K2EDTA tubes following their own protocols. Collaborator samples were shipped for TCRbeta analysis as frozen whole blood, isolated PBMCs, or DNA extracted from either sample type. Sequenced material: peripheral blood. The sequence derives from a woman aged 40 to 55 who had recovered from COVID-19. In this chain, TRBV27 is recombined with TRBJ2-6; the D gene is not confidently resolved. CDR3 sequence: CASKRVSGANVLTF. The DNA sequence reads TGTGCCAGCAAACGGGTCTCTGGGGCCAACGTCCTGACTTTC. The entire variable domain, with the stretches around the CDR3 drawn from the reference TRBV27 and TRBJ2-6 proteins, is EAQVTQNPRYLITVTGKKLTVTCSQNMNHEYMSWYRQDPGLGLRQIYYSMNVEVTDKGDVPEGYKVSRKEKRNFPLILESPSPNQTSLYFCASKRVSGANVLTFGAGSRLTVL.